These 32 T cell receptor beta chains came from one sample sequenced in a study of control samples from healthy donors and cancer patients. The protocol was immunoSEQ multiplex PCR, while the TCRdb copy is restricted to in-frame clones and leaves out a portion. The sample lists about 96,000 clones, approximately 93% seen once, with about 8.8% in the top ten. Sequenced: blood. These receptors came from a man younger than 30 in good health.

The rearrangement links TRBV14 to TRBJ2-7; the D gene is possibly TRBD2 (6 bases). The V and J ends lost 5 bases and 3 bases respectively, with 17 bases between them. The CDR3 totals 15 residues. Per the germline V gene, CDR1 is SGHDN and CDR2 is FVKESK. The CDR3 region has the DNA TGTGCCAGCAGCTTAGCTCCGGGACTCTACTACGAGCAGTACTTC. It codes for CASSLAPGLYYEQYF.

The chain employs TRBV6-1 and TRBJ1-6; unclear D gene. Per germline, CDR1 MNHNS and CDR2 SASEGT. This CDR3 has 16 amino acids. The V end lost 4 bases, the J end lost 0 bases, and 10 bases lay between the germline ends. CDR3 sequence reads: CASSGPRSSYNSPLHF. CDR3 DNA: TGTGCCAGCAGTGGGCCCAGGAGCTCCTATAATTCACCCCTCCACTTT.

The chain combines TRBV19 with TRBJ2-7, with 9 nucleotides matching TRBD1. The CDR3 has 13 residues. Germline values: CDR1 LNHDA, CDR2 SQIVND (reference sequence). The V and J ends lost 6 bases and 3 bases, in that order; junction bases with no gene match: 3. The CDR3 DNA sequence: TGTGCCAGTAGCTTGGGACAGGGCTACGAGCAGTACTTC. Its translation: CASSLGQGYEQYF.

The gene calls are TRBV28 and TRBJ2-7, with a tentative D call TRBD1 (6 bases). Between the trimmed V and J ends, which lost 3 bases and 4 bases, there was a span of 10 bases. The CDR3 runs 13 residues. Germline assignment: CDR1 MDHEN and CDR2 SYDVKM. The CDR3 sequence is CASSLGARYEQYF. The CDR3 DNA reads TGTGCCAGCAGTTTGGGGGCAAGGTACGAGCAGTACTTC.

V usage is TRBV7-9 and J usage is TRBJ2-7; TRBD1 agrees at 9 bases. Looked up from germline, CDR1 is SEHNR and CDR2 is FQNEAQ (reference sequence). This CDR3 spans 14 amino acids. V lost 3 bases, J lost 3 bases, and 3 bases stayed unmatched. CDR3: CASSFGTGHYEQYF. CDR3 bases: TGTGCCAGCAGCTTCGGGACAGGGCACTACGAGCAGTACTTC. Together with reference TRBV7-9 and TRBJ2-7, the CDR3 gives the full variable domain: DTGVSQNPRHKITKRGQNVTFRCDPISEHNRLYWYRQTLGQGPEFLTYFQNEAQLEKSRLLSDRFSAERPKGSFSTLEIQRTEQGDSAMYLCASSFGTGHYEQYFGPGTRLTVT.

The J gene is TRBJ2-3, the V gene TRBV10-2, with a weak D call TRBD1 (6 bases). With 7 bases removed from V and 6 bases from J, the gap between germline ends came to 17 bases. Germline-derived CDR1 and CDR2 are WSHSY and SAAADI. There are 14 residues in the CDR3. The CDR3 sequence is CASNPRGGSDTQYF. DNA of the CDR3: TGCGCCAGCAATCCTCGTGGGGGCAGTGATACGCAGTATTTT.

The V and J genes are TRBV14 and TRBJ2-1; TRBD2 is a possible D gene (6 bases). CDR3 length: 12 residues. Germline V gives CDR1 SGHDN, CDR2 FVKESK. The V gene lost 5 bases and the J gene lost 8 bases, with 10 bases spanning the gap. CDR3 bases: TGTGCCAGCAGCTGGGACTTCCATGAGCAGTTCTTC. Its protein is CASSWDFHEQFF.

This chain joins TRBV2 and TRBJ2-4; 7 bases line up with TRBD2. The CDR3 is made up of 18 amino acids. CDR1 SNHLY and CDR2 FYNNEI come from the germline V gene. Unmatched junction bases numbered 13, after V lost 2 bases and J lost 3 bases. CDR3 sequence reads: CASSEPRGTTRNKNIQYF. In nucleotides, the CDR3 is TGTGCCAGCAGTGAACCCCGCGGGACTACTCGCAACAAAAACATTCAGTACTTC.

Written as DNA, the CDR3 is TGCGCCAGCAGCCAAGATGGCGGACTAGCGGGAGTGGAGACCCAGTACTTC. As protein: CASSQDGGLAGVETQYF. V is TRBV4-3 and J is TRBJ2-5; 13 nucleotides line up with TRBD2. The V segment lost 0 bases and the J segment 5 bases; nucleotides outside the gene matches: 6. The CDR3 spans 17 residues. Germline values: CDR1 LGHNA, CDR2 YSLEER.

The chain is built from TRBV7-8 and TRBJ2-5; the D is unclear. The CDR3 covers 11 residues. Germline V gene data show CDR1 as SGHVS and CDR2 as FQNEAQ. Trimming left V 4 bases short and J 5 bases short, with 5 bases between. The CDR3 DNA follows: TGTGCCAGCAGCTCCCAGGAGACCCAGTACTTC. Translation: CASSSQETQYF.

The chain joins TRBV25-1 to TRBJ1-2; D not certain. The germline V and J ends were trimmed by 4 bases and 7 bases, with 7 bases remaining between them. This CDR3 spans 11 amino acids. Germline CDR1 is MGHDK and CDR2 is SYGVNS. This CDR3 reads CASSALGGYTF. The CDR3 DNA follows: TGTGCCAGCAGTGCCCTTGGTGGCTACACCTTC.

This chain links TRBV5-1 with TRBJ1-1; D is ambiguous. CDR1 and CDR2 (germline): SGHRS, YFSETQ. The CDR3 has 13 residues. The V end was cut by 4 bases, the J end by 2 bases, with 9 bases between. CDR3 amino acids: CASSAEGNTEAFF. CDR3 in DNA: TGCGCCAGCAGCGCTGAGGGAAACACTGAAGCTTTCTTT.

This clone was counted once. CDR3 bases: TGTGCCAGTAGTATAGGACTAGCGGGACTCGTCGAGCAGTACTTC. The encoded protein is CASSIGLAGLVEQYF. This sequence joins TRBV19 and TRBJ2-7; 11 nucleotides line up with TRBD2. The CDR3 runs to 15 residues. The junction had 5 bases not matched to a gene; V was cut back by 1 base and J by 6 bases. Germline-derived CDR1 and CDR2 are LNHDA and SQIVND (reference sequence).

This chain joins TRBV4-2 and TRBJ2-7; 16 bases agree with TRBD2. The CDR3 consists of 18 residues. Germline CDR1 is LGHNA and CDR2 is YNFKEQ. With V trimmed by 1 base and J by 2 bases, 5 bases remained unmatched. DNA of the CDR3: TGTGCCAGCAGCCAAGCCGGGACTAGCGGGGGGGGTGCCTACGAGCAGTACTTC. Residues: CASSQAGTSGGGAYEQYF.

The chain uses TRBV28 and TRBJ2-2; the match to TRBD2 covers 12 bases. Per the germline V gene, CDR1 is MDHEN and CDR2 is SYDVKM. Unmatched junction bases numbered 4, after V lost 5 bases and J lost 6 bases. CDR3 length: 15 residues. CDR3: CASSRLAGVSGELFF. The CDR3, as DNA: TGTGCCAGCAGTCGACTAGCGGGAGTCTCCGGGGAGCTGTTTTTT.

This chain connects TRBV18 to TRBJ2-7; D may be TRBD2 (7 bases). This CDR3 is built from 16 residues. Germline loops: CDR1 KGHSH, CDR2 LQKENI. V lost 0 bases to trimming and J lost 0 bases, with 12 bases between them. CDR3 sequence reads: CASSPPIGGLSYEQYF. The DNA of the CDR3 is TGTGCCAGCTCACCACCGATCGGGGGGCTCTCCTACGAGCAGTACTTC.

This chain joins TRBV13 and TRBJ2-5, with unresolved D. The CDR3 extends over 15 amino acids. Per germline, CDR1 PRHDT and CDR2 FYEKMQ (reference sequence). V lost 2 bases and J 5 bases, leaving 15 bases between the germline ends. Here the CDR3 reads CASSLKTKGYETQYF. The CDR3 DNA follows: TGTGCCAGCAGCTTAAAAACTAAGGGCTACGAGACCCAGTACTTC.

The V gene is TRBV5-5, the J gene TRBJ2-3; D not certain. With 3 bases removed from V and 2 bases from J, the gap between germline ends came to 4 bases. Germline V gene data show CDR1 as SGHKS and CDR2 as YYEKEE (reference sequence). This CDR3 region has 12 residues. CDR3: CASSWFTDTQYF. Written as DNA, the CDR3 is TGTGCCAGCAGCTGGTTCACAGATACGCAGTATTTT.

V is TRBV7-8 and J is TRBJ1-5; possibly TRBD1 for D (5 bases). This CDR3 comprises 17 residues. The germline V gene encodes CDR1 SGHVS and CDR2 FQNEAQ. The ends were cut back, 1 base at V and 5 bases at J, with 18 bases in the middle. CDR3 sequence (DNA): TGTGCCAGCAGCTTAGAGGGCACTTCGGGGACCCATCAGCCCCAGCATTTT. Encoded protein: CASSLEGTSGTHQPQHF. The full variable domain, rest sourced from reference TRBV7-8 and TRBJ1-5, is GAGVSQSPRYKVAKRGQDVALRCDPISGHVSLFWYQQALGQGPEFLTYFQNEAQLDKSGLPSDRFFAERPEGSVSTLKIQRTQQEDSAVYLCASSLEGTSGTHQPQHFGDGTRLSIL.

V gene TRBV10-3 combines with J gene TRBJ2-3; 14 bases map to TRBD2. From germline, CDR1 is ENHRY and CDR2 SYGVKD. V shed 11 bases, J shed 3 bases, and the junction held 4 bases outside the gene matches. The CDR3 covers 14 residues. The CDR3 DNA sequence: TGTGCCGTCGGACTAGCGGGAGGAACAGATACGCAGTATTTT. It yields the protein CAVGLAGGTDTQYF.

The chain combines TRBV4-2 with TRBJ1-1; D perhaps matches TRBD1 (5 bases). The V and J ends lost 0 bases and 1 base respectively, with 15 bases between them. Germline V CDR1 and CDR2: LGHNA, YNFKEQ. The CDR3 has 17 amino acids. The CDR3 nucleotides are TGTGCCAGCAGCCAAGAACGAGGGGCGGGAAGGAACACTGAAGCTTTCTTT. This gives the protein CASSQERGAGRNTEAFF.

The chain links TRBV7-9 to TRBJ2-7; D is unresolved. The CDR3 totals 14 residues. CDR1 SEHNR and CDR2 FQNEAQ come from the germline V gene (reference sequence). The V end lost 10 bases, the J end lost 1 base, and 17 bases lay between the germline ends. The CDR3 protein is CATTSPRNSYEQYF. As DNA, the CDR3 is TGTGCCACCACCTCCCCCCGGAATTCCTACGAGCAGTACTTC. The variable domain in full, with the rest retrieved from reference TRBV7-9 and TRBJ2-7, is DTGVSQNPRHKITKRGQNVTFRCDPISEHNRLYWYRQTLGQGPEFLTYFQNEAQLEKSRLLSDRFSAERPKGSFSTLEIQRTEQGDSAMYLCATTSPRNSYEQYFGPGTRLTVT.

The chain combines TRBV19 with TRBJ2-3, with 7 positions matching TRBD1. Germline V gives CDR1 LNHDA, CDR2 SQIVND (reference sequence). Trimming cost V 2 bases and J 3 bases; bases outside gene matches: 8. The CDR3 length is 16 residues. CDR3 amino acids: CASSISRTGLTDTQYF. The CDR3 nucleotides are TGTGCCAGTAGTATATCTCGGACAGGTCTGACAGATACGCAGTATTTT.

The rearrangement uses TRBV19 and TRBJ1-1; no firm D call. The length of the CDR3 is 13 residues. CDR1 and CDR2 (germline): LNHDA, SQIVND (reference sequence). The V end was cut by 5 bases, the J end by 4 bases, with 11 bases between. This CDR3 reads CASSDLSGTEAFF. CDR3 coding DNA: TGTGCCAGTAGTGACTTGTCGGGCACTGAAGCTTTCTTT.

The chain combines TRBV13 with TRBJ1-5; D may be TRBD1 (5 bases). Germline V CDR1 and CDR2: PRHDT, FYEKMQ (reference sequence). V was shortened by 5 bases and J by 6 bases, with 8 bases between the two germline ends. The CDR3 extends over 12 amino acids. For the CDR3, the DNA is TGTGCCAGCAGCCTGGGGGGTCAGCCCCAGCATTTT. Translation: CASSLGGQPQHF. The full variable domain, rest sourced from reference TRBV13 and TRBJ1-5, is AAGVIQSPRHLIKEKRETATLKCYPIPRHDTVYWYQQGPGQDPQFLISFYEKMQSDKGSIPDRFSAQQFSDYHSELNMSSLELGDSALYFCASSLGGQPQHFGDGTRLSIL.

This chain connects TRBV28 to TRBJ2-3, with 9 bases aligning to TRBD1. Germline V gene lookup returns CDR1 MDHEN and CDR2 SYDVKM. V shed 1 base, J shed 0 bases, and the junction held 8 bases outside the gene matches. This CDR3 is 18 amino acids long. Here the CDR3 DNA reads TGTGCCAGCAGTTTATCCGGGACAGGGAGGGCTAGCACAGATACGCAGTATTTT. Translating it yields CASSLSGTGRASTDTQYF.

This chain joins TRBV18 and TRBJ1-5, with 8 positions matching TRBD1. CDR1 and CDR2 (germline): KGHSH, LQKENI. With V trimmed by 1 base and J by 0 bases, 2 bases remained unmatched. The CDR3 has 16 residues. DNA for the CDR3: TGTGCCAGCTCACCACTGGACAGGGATAGCAATCAGCCCCAGCATTTT. Its protein is CASSPLDRDSNQPQHF.

The chain has TRBV29-1 and TRBJ1-3; D may be TRBD1 (5 bases). The germline V and J ends were trimmed by 4 bases and 2 bases, with 12 bases remaining between them. CDR3 length: 14 residues. CDR1 is SQVTM, CDR2 ANQGSEA, per germline. The CDR3 sequence: CSVGKGVAGNTIYF. CDR3 bases: TGCAGCGTTGGAAAAGGGGTGGCTGGAAACACCATATATTTT.

The chain uses TRBV29-1 and TRBJ1-2, with a tentative D call TRBD1 (5 bases). Germline loops: CDR1 SQVTM, CDR2 ANQGSEA. Trimming cost V 3 bases and J 4 bases, with 9 bases left between them. The length of the CDR3 is 12 residues. CDR3 DNA sequence: TGCAGCGTTGACCAGGGTGTCTATGGCTACACCTTC. Translating gives CSVDQGVYGYTF.

The V gene is TRBV4-1, the J gene TRBJ1-1; TRBD1 agrees at 7 bases. Germline trimming cut 0 bases from V and 0 bases from J; bases unmatched to any gene: 10. The CDR3 contains 18 residues. CDR1 and CDR2 (germline): MGHRA, YSYEKL. The CDR3 is CASSQEGGARALNTEAFF. The CDR3 nucleotides read TGCGCCAGCAGCCAAGAAGGGGGCGCGAGGGCCCTGAACACTGAAGCTTTCTTT.

The chain carries TRBV4-3 and TRBJ1-2, with TRBD1 identical over 11 bases. CDR3 size: 18 residues. V trimming: 0 bases; J trimming: 4 bases; junction bases outside the gene matches: 10. Germline V gene sequence: CDR1 LGHNA, CDR2 YSLEER. CDR3 sequence (DNA): TGCGCCAGCAGCCAAGATTTTCGGACAGGGGGCTGGGGCTATGGCTACACCTTC. Translated: CASSQDFRTGGWGYGYTF.

This clone showed up just once. The V gene is TRBV10-3, the J gene TRBJ2-2; 10 bases line up with TRBD2. This CDR3 is built from 16 residues. The germline V gene has CDR1 ENHRY and CDR2 SYGVKD. Trimming removed 1 base from V and 4 bases from J; junction bases left unmatched: 3. CDR3 nucleotide sequence: TGTGCCATCAGTGAGTTTCTAGCGGGAGCCACCGGGGAGCTGTTTTTT. Its protein is CAISEFLAGATGELFF.